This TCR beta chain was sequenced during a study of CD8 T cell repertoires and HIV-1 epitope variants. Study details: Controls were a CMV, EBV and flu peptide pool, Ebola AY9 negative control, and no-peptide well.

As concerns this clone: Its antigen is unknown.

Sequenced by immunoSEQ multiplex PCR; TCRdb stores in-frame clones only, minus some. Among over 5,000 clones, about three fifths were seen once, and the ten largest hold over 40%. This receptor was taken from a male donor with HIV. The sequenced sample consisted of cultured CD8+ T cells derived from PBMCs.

The CDR3 coding sequence is TGTGCCTGGAGTGTAGTTGAGAGAAATGGCTACACCTTC. It specifies CAWSVVERNGYTF. V usage is TRBV30 and J usage is TRBJ1-2; D gene unclear. Germline CDR1 and CDR2: GTSNPN and SVGIG (reference sequence). The CDR3 loop spans 13 amino acids. Trimming left V 0 bases short and J 6 bases short, with 11 bases between.